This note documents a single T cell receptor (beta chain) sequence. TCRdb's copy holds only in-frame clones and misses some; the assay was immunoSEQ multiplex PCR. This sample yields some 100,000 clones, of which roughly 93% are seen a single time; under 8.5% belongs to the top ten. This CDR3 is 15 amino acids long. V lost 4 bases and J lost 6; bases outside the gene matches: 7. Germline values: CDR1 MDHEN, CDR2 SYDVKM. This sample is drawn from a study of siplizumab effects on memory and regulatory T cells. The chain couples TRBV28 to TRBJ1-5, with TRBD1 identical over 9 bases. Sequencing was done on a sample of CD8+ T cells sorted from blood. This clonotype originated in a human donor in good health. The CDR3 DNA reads TGTGCCAGCAGTTCATCAGGACAGGGGATTCAGCCCCAGCATTTT. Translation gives CASSSSGQGIQPQHF.